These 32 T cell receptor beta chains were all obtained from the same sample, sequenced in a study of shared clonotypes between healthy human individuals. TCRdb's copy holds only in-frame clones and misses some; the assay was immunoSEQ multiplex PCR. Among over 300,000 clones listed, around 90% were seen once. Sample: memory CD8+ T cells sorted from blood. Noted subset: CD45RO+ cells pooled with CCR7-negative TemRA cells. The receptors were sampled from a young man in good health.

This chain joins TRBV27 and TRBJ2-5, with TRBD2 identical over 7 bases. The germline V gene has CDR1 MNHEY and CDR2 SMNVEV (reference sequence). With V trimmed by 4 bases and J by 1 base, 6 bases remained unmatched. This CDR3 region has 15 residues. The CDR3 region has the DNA TGTGCCAGCAGTTCCCTAGCGGCCCCCCAAGAGACCCAGTACTTC. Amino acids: CASSSLAAPQETQYF.

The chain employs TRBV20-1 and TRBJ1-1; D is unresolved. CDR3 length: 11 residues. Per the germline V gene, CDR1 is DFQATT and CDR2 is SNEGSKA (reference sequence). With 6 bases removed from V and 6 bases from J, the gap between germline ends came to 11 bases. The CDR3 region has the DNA TGCAGTGCCCCCGGACGGGCTGAAGCTTTCTTT. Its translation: CSAPGRAEAFF.

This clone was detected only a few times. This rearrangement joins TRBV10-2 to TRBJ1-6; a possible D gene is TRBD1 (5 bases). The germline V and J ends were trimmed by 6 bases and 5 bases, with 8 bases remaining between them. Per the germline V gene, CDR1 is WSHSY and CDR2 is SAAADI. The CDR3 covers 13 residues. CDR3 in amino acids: CASRDMNNSPLHF. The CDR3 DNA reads TGCGCCAGCAGGGACATGAATAATTCACCCCTCCACTTT.

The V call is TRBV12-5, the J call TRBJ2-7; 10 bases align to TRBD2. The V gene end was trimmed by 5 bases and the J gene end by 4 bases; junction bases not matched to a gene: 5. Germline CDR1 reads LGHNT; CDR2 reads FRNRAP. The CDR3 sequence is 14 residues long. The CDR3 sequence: CASGPGTSAYEQYF. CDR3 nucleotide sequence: TGTGCTAGTGGTCCTGGGACTAGCGCGTACGAGCAGTACTTC. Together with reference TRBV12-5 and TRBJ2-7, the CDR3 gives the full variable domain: DARVTQTPRHKVTEMGQEVTMRCQPILGHNTVFWYRQTMMQGLELLAYFRNRAPLDDSGMPKDRFSAEMPDATLATLKIQPSEPRDSAVYFCASGPGTSAYEQYFGPGTRLTVT.

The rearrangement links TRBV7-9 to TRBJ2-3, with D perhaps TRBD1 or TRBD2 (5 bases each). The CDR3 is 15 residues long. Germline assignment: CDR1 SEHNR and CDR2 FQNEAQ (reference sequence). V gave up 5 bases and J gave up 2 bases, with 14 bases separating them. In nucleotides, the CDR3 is TGTGCCAGCAGCCCCGGGACGAAGGACACAGATACGCAGTATTTT. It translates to CASSPGTKDTDTQYF.

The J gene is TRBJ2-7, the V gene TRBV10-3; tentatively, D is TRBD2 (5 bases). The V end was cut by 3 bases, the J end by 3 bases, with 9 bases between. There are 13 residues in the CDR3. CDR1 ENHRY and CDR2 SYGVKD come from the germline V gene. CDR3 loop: CAISEDYLYEQYF. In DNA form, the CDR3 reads TGTGCCATCAGTGAAGACTACCTCTACGAGCAGTACTTC.

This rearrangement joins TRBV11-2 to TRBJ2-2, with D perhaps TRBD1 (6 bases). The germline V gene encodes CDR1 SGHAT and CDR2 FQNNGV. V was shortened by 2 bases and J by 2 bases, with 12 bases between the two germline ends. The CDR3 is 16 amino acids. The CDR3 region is CASSLNAGANTGELFF. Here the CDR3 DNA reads TGTGCCAGCAGCTTAAATGCAGGGGCAAACACCGGGGAGCTGTTTTTT.

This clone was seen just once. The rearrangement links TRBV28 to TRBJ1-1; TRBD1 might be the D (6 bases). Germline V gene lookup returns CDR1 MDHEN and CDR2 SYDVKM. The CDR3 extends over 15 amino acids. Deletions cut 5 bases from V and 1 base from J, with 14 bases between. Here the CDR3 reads CASSNRARQNTEAFF. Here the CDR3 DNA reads TGTGCCAGCAGTAACAGGGCCAGGCAGAACACTGAAGCTTTCTTT.

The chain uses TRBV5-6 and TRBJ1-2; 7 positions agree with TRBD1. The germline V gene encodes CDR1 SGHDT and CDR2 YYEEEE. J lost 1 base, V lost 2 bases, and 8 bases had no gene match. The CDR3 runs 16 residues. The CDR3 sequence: CASSFDRDSRNYGYTF. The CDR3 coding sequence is TGTGCCAGCAGCTTTGACCGGGACAGCCGTAACTATGGCTACACCTTC.

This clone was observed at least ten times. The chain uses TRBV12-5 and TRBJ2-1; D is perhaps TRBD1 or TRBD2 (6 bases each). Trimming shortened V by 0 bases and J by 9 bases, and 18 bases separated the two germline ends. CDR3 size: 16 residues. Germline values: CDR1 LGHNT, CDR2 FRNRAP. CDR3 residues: CASGLVRAGDGGEQFF. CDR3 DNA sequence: TGTGCTAGTGGTTTGGTACGGGCAGGGGACGGGGGTGAGCAGTTCTTC.

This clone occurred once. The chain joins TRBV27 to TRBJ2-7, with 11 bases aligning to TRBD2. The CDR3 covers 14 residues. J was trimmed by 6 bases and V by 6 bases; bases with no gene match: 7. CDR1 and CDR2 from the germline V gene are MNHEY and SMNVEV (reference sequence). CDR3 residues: CASRIGLAGREQYF. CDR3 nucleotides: TGTGCCAGCAGAATCGGACTAGCGGGTCGCGAGCAGTACTTC.

CDR3 DNA: TGTGCCAGCAGTGGGGACAGGTGGTACTATGGCTACACCTTC. Protein: CASSGDRWYYGYTF. The chain couples TRBV9 to TRBJ1-2; 8 bases match TRBD1. The CDR3 runs to 14 residues. Trimming at V came to 5 bases and at J to 3 bases, leaving 6 bases not matched to a gene. Germline loops: CDR1 SGDLS, CDR2 YYNGEE. The full variable domain, with the rest looked up from reference TRBV9 and TRBJ1-2, is DSGVTQTPKHLITATGQRVTLRCSPRSGDLSVYWYQQSLDQGLQFLIQYYNGEERAKGNILERFSAQQFPDLHSELNLSSLELGDSALYFCASSGDRWYYGYTFGSGTRLTVV.

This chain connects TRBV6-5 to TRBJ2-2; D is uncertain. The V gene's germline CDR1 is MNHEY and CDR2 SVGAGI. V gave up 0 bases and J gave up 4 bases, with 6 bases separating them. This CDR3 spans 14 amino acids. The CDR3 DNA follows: TGTGCCAGCAGTTACTCCCTGATCACCGGGGAGCTGTTTTTT. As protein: CASSYSLITGELFF.

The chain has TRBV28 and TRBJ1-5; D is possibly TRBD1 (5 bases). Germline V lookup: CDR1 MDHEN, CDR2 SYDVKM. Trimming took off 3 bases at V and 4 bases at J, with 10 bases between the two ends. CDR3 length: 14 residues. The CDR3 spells CASSFFQGNQPQHF. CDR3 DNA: TGTGCCAGCAGTTTTTTTCAGGGAAATCAGCCCCAGCATTTT.

The CDR3 spells CASTDLPDYNEQFF. The CDR3 DNA reads as TGTGCCAGCACCGATTTACCAGATTACAATGAGCAGTTCTTC. The gene calls are TRBV2 and TRBJ2-1, with unresolved D. Trimming stripped 7 bases from V and 4 bases from J, with 14 bases between. CDR1 SNHLY and CDR2 FYNNEI come from the germline V gene. This CDR3 has 14 amino acids.

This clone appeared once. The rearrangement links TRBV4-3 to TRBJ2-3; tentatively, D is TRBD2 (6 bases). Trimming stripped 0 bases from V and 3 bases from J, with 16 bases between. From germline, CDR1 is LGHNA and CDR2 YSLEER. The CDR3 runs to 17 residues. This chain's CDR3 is CASSQDGRLDGTDTQYF. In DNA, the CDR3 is TGCGCCAGCAGCCAAGATGGGCGACTAGACGGTACAGATACGCAGTATTTT.

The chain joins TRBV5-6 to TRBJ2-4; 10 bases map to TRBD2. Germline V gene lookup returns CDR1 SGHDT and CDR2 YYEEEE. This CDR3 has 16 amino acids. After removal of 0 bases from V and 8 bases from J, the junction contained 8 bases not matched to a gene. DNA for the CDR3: TGTGCCAGCAGCTTGGGTATAGCGGGAGGTCGAGACATTCAGTACTTC. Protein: CASSLGIAGGRDIQYF.

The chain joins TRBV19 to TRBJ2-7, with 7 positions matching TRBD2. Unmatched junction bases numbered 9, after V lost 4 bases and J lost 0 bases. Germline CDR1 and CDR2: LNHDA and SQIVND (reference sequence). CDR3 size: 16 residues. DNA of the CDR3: TGTGCCAGTAGTAATCTATCTCGGGGGGACTCCTACGAGCAGTACTTC. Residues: CASSNLSRGDSYEQYF.

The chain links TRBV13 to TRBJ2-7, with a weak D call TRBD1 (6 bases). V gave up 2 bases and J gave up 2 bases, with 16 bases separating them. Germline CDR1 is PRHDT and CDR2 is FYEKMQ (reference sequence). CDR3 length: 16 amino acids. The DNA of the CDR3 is TGTGCCAGCAGCTTATGGTCCAGGGGAGCTGCCTACGAGCAGTACTTC. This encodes CASSLWSRGAAYEQYF.

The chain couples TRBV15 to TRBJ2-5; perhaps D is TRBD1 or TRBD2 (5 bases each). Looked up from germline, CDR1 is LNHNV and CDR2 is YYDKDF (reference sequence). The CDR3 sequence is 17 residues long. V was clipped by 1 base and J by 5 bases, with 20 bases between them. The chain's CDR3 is CATSRVPTGLTRETQYF. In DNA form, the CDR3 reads TGTGCCACCAGCAGAGTCCCCACGGGGCTGACACGCGAGACCCAGTACTTC.

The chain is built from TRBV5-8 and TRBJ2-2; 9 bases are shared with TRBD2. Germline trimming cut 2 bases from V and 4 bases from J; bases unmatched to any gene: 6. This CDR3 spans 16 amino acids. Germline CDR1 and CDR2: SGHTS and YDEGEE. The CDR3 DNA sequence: TGTGCCAGCAGCTTATTAGCGGGAGTGGTCACCGGGGAGCTGTTTTTT. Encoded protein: CASSLLAGVVTGELFF. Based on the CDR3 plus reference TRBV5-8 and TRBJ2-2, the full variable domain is EAGVTQSPTHLIKTRGQQATLRCSPISGHTSVYWYQQALGLGLQFLLWYDEGEERNRGNFPPRFSGRQFPNYSSELNVNALELEDSALYLCASSLLAGVVTGELFFGEGSRLTVL.

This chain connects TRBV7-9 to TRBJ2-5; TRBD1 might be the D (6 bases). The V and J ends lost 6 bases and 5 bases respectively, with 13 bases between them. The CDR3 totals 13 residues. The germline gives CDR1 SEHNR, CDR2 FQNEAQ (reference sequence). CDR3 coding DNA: TGTGCCAGCAGTGAGGGGGAGTACGAGACCCAGTACTTC. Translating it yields CASSEGEYETQYF.

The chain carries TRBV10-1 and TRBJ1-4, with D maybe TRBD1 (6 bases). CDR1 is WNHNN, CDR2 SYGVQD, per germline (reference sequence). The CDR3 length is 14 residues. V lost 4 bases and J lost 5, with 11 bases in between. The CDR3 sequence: CASSAGQENEKLFF. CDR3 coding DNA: TGCGCCAGCAGTGCGGGACAAGAAAATGAAAAACTGTTTTTT.

CDR3 nucleotides: TGTGCCAGCAGCTTATTCGGTCCCGCCTACGAGCAGTACTTC. It translates to CASSLFGPAYEQYF. This chain connects TRBV13 to TRBJ2-7; D is ambiguous. The CDR3 spans 14 residues. The germline gives CDR1 PRHDT, CDR2 FYEKMQ (reference sequence). V lost 2 bases to trimming and J lost 2 bases, with 10 bases between them.

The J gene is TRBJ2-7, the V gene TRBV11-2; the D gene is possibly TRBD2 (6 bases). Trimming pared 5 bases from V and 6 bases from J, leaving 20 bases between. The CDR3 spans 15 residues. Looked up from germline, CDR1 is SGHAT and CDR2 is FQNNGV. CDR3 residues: CASSPRSGVRGEQYF. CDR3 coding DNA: TGTGCCAGCAGCCCCCGATCGGGGGTTAGGGGCGAGCAGTACTTC.

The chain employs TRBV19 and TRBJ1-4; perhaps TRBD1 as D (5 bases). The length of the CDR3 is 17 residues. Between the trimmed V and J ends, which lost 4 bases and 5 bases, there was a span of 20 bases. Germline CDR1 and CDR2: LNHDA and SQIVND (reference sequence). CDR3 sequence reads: CASSTPRGIGDNEKLFF. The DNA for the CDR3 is TGTGCCAGTAGTACGCCTCGCGGAATCGGGGACAATGAAAAACTGTTTTTT.

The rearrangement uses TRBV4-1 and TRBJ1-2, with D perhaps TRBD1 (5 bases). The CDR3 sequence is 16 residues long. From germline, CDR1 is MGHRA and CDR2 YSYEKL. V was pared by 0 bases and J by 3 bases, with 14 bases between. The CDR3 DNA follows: TGCGCCAGCAGCCAAGACTCTTCGGGGCTCGACTATGGCTACACCTTC. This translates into CASSQDSSGLDYGYTF.

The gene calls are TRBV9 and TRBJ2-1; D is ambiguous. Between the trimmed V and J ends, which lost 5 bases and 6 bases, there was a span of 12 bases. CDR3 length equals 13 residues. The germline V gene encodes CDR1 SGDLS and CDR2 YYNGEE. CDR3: CASSEYGGNEQFF. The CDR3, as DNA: TGTGCCAGCAGTGAATACGGTGGCAATGAGCAGTTCTTC.

CDR3 coding DNA: TGTGCCAGTAGACGGACAGGGGGGAATAGACCCTACGAGCAGTACTTC. It encodes CASRRTGGNRPYEQYF. The chain links TRBV6-6 to TRBJ2-7, with TRBD1 matching 10 bases. Germline CDR1 and CDR2: MNHNY and SVGAGI (reference sequence). The V gene end was trimmed by 9 bases and the J gene end by 2 bases; junction bases not matched to a gene: 13. The CDR3 runs 16 residues.

The CDR3: CASSDSLEPGEYF. CDR3 nucleotide sequence: TGTGCCAGCAGTGACTCGCTGGAGCCAGGGGAGTACTTC. V and J are TRBV2 and TRBJ2-7; possible D gene TRBD1, 6 bases. Trimming left V 3 bases short and J 11 bases short, with 17 bases between. The CDR3 loop spans 13 amino acids. The germline V gene has CDR1 SNHLY and CDR2 FYNNEI. Full variable domain (missing parts from reference TRBV2 and TRBJ2-7): EPEVTQTPSHQVTQMGQEVILRCVPISNHLYFYWYRQILGQKVEFLVSFYNNEISEKSEIFDDQFSVERPDGSNFTLKIRSTKLEDSAMYFCASSDSLEPGEYFGPGTRLTVT.

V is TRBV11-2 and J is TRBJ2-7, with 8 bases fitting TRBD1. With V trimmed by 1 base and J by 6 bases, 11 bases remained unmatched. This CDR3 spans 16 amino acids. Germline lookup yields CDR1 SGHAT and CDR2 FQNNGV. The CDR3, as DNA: TGTGCCAGCAGCTTAGGGGCGATGGACAGGGAAGGCGAGCAGTACTTC. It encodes CASSLGAMDREGEQYF.

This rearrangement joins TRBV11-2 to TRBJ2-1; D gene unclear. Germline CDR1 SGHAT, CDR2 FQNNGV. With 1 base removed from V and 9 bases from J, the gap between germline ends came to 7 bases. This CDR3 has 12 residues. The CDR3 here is CASSLVWGEQFF. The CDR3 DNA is TGTGCCAGCAGCTTAGTGTGGGGTGAGCAGTTCTTC. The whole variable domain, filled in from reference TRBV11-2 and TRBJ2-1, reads EAGVAQSPRYKIIEKRQSVAFWCNPISGHATLYWYQQILGQGPKLLIQFQNNGVVDDSQLPKDRFSAERLKGVDSTLKIQPAKLEDSAVYLCASSLVWGEQFFGPGTRLTVL.